Listed below are T cell receptor beta chains from one sample, sequenced in a study of neoadjuvant anti-PD-1 for oral cavity cancer. The method was immunoSEQ multiplex PCR; TCRdb's version includes in-frame clones alone and lacks a portion of them. The sample includes approximately 23,000 clones, 45% of them seen just once. The sequenced sample was tumor tissue, obtained after nivolumab (anti-PD-1) treatment. These receptors all come from a person aged 35-80 years with oral cavity squamous cell carcinoma. Each CDR3 is given with its conserved first and last residue. The D gene is left open where the match is weak. Clone size is shown for a subset of rows, as once, few, many or a class of expanded clone.

v_call: TRBV7-7; d_call: TRBD1; clone_size: .; j_call: TRBJ2-7; cdr3_aa: CASSSGTGGEQYF; cdr3_nt: TGTGCCAGCAGTTCCGGGACAGGGGGCGAGCAGTACTTC
v_call: TRBV30; d_call: .; clone_size: many; j_call: TRBJ1-6; cdr3_aa: CAWSVQRSPLHF; cdr3_nt: TGTGCCTGGAGTGTACAGCGGTCACCCCTCCACTTT
v_call: TRBV2; d_call: .; clone_size: few; j_call: TRBJ2-6; cdr3_aa: CASRTGLNSGANVLTF; cdr3_nt: TGTGCCAGCAGAACAGGCCTGAACTCTGGGGCCAACGTCCTGACTTTC
v_call: TRBV5-1; d_call: .; clone_size: .; j_call: TRBJ1-1; cdr3_aa: CASRVWQVERGTTEAFF; cdr3_nt: TGCGCCAGCAGGGTTTGGCAGGTAGAGAGAGGAACGACTGAAGCTTTCTTT
v_call: TRBV5-3; d_call: .; clone_size: .; j_call: TRBJ1-4; cdr3_aa: CARSLRRDNEKLFF; cdr3_nt: TGTGCCAGAAGCTTGAGGAGGGACAATGAAAAACTGTTTTTT
v_call: TRBV6-1; d_call: TRBD1; clone_size: .; j_call: TRBJ1-5; cdr3_aa: CASTQTGAANQPQHF; cdr3_nt: TGTGCCAGCACCCAGACAGGGGCCGCGAATCAGCCCCAGCATTTT
v_call: TRBV9; d_call: TRBD1; clone_size: .; j_call: TRBJ2-7; cdr3_aa: CASSFGQVSYEQYF; cdr3_nt: TGTGCCAGCAGCTTCGGACAGGTTTCCTACGAGCAGTACTTC
v_call: TRBV7-2; d_call: .; clone_size: .; j_call: TRBJ1-2; cdr3_aa: CASSLDSGRVNYGYTF; cdr3_nt: TGTGCCAGCAGCTTAGATTCGGGCAGGGTTAACTATGGCTACACCTTC
v_call: TRBV6-5; d_call: .; clone_size: .; j_call: TRBJ1-1; cdr3_aa: CASSYSRVMNTEAFF; cdr3_nt: TGTGCCAGCAGTTACTCGAGGGTTATGAACACTGAAGCTTTCTTT
v_call: TRBV7-9; d_call: .; clone_size: .; j_call: TRBJ1-1; cdr3_aa: CASSPGGEDTEAFF; cdr3_nt: TGTGCCAGCAGCCCCGGGGGGGAAGACACTGAAGCTTTCTTT
v_call: TRBV5-8; d_call: .; clone_size: .; j_call: TRBJ2-7; cdr3_aa: CASSLGGGLRQF; cdr3_nt: TGTGCCAGCAGCTTGGGGGGGGGCCTTCGCCAGTTC
v_call: TRBV7-2; d_call: .; clone_size: few; j_call: TRBJ1-1; cdr3_aa: CASSPTGGDAEAFF; cdr3_nt: TGTGCCAGCAGCCCTACCGGGGGTGACGCTGAAGCTTTCTTT
v_call: TRBV28; d_call: TRBD1; clone_size: few; j_call: TRBJ2-2; cdr3_aa: CASSLEVEDRALSGELFF; cdr3_nt: TGTGCCAGCAGTTTAGAGGTGGAGGACAGGGCTTTATCCGGGGAGCTGTTTTTT
v_call: TRBV2; d_call: TRBD2; clone_size: .; j_call: TRBJ2-1; cdr3_aa: CASLVGLAGAEQFF; cdr3_nt: TGTGCCAGCCTAGTCGGACTAGCGGGGGCCGAGCAGTTCTTC
v_call: TRBV6-5; d_call: TRBD1; clone_size: .; j_call: TRBJ1-2; cdr3_aa: CASSWSGGNYGYTF; cdr3_nt: TGTGCCAGCAGTTGGTCAGGGGGCAACTATGGCTACACCTTC
v_call: TRBV28; d_call: TRBD2; clone_size: .; j_call: TRBJ2-5; cdr3_aa: CASRRGARETQYF; cdr3_nt: TGTGCCAGCAGGCGGGGGGCCCGGGAGACCCAGTACTTC
v_call: TRBV11-2; d_call: .; clone_size: .; j_call: TRBJ2-7; cdr3_aa: CASSLAPKVPGEQYF; cdr3_nt: TGTGCCAGCAGCTTAGCCCCAAAGGTACCCGGCGAGCAGTACTTC
v_call: TRBV19; d_call: .; clone_size: .; j_call: TRBJ1-5; cdr3_aa: CASRWAAGLGNQPQHF; cdr3_nt: TGTGCCAGTAGGTGGGCGGCGGGATTGGGAAATCAGCCCCAGCATTTT
v_call: TRBV6-6; d_call: .; clone_size: few; j_call: TRBJ2-1; cdr3_aa: CASSSGPYNEQFF; cdr3_nt: TGTGCCAGCAGTTCGGGGCCCTACAATGAGCAGTTCTTC
v_call: TRBV1; d_call: .; clone_size: .; j_call: TRBJ1-5; cdr3_aa: CTSSQDDRGGYSNQPQHF; cdr3_nt: TGCACCAGCAGCCAAGACGACAGGGGCGGGTATAGCAATCAGCCCCAGCATTTT
v_call: TRBV4-2; d_call: .; clone_size: medium-sized; j_call: TRBJ1-5; cdr3_aa: CASSQLIEGGVGVGQPQHF; cdr3_nt: TGTGCCAGCAGCCAATTAATAGAGGGGGGCGTGGGGGTAGGTCAGCCCCAGCATTTT
v_call: TRBV19; d_call: .; clone_size: many; j_call: TRBJ2-2; cdr3_aa: CASSIRRVDTGELFF; cdr3_nt: TGTGCCAGTAGTATTCGCAGGGTTGACACCGGGGAGCTGTTTTTT
v_call: TRBV5-1; d_call: TRBD1; clone_size: .; j_call: TRBJ2-2; cdr3_aa: CASSSDRVGTGELFF; cdr3_nt: TGCGCCAGCAGCTCGGACAGGGTAGGCACCGGGGAGCTGTTTTTT
v_call: TRBV9; d_call: TRBD2; clone_size: .; j_call: TRBJ2-3; cdr3_aa: CASSIGTKADTQYF; cdr3_nt: TGTGCCAGCAGCATCGGGACTAAGGCAGATACGCAGTATTTT
v_call: TRBV6-1; d_call: .; clone_size: .; j_call: TRBJ1-5; cdr3_aa: CASSEAWGGGRAQHF; cdr3_nt: TGTGCCAGCAGTGAAGCTTGGGGCGGTGGTAGAGCCCAGCATTTT
v_call: TRBV4-1; d_call: .; clone_size: few; j_call: TRBJ1-2; cdr3_aa: CASSQDHGTYYGYTF; cdr3_nt: TGCGCCAGCAGCCAAGACCACGGGACGTACTATGGCTACACCTTC
v_call: TRBV9; d_call: TRBD2; clone_size: few; j_call: TRBJ2-7; cdr3_aa: CASSVTGTSGYEQYF; cdr3_nt: TGTGCCAGCAGCGTAACCGGGACTAGCGGCTACGAGCAGTACTTC
v_call: TRBV7-6; d_call: TRBD2; clone_size: .; j_call: TRBJ2-3; cdr3_aa: CASSALAGGRTDTQYF; cdr3_nt: TGTGCCAGCAGCGCACTAGCGGGGGGACGCACAGATACGCAGTATTTT
v_call: TRBV18; d_call: .; clone_size: .; j_call: TRBJ1-5; cdr3_aa: CASSPSSGTGQPQHF; cdr3_nt: TGTGCCAGCTCACCTTCATCGGGAACGGGACAGCCCCAGCATTTT
v_call: TRBV15; d_call: TRBD1; clone_size: .; j_call: TRBJ2-7; cdr3_aa: CATSPRGTVYEQYF; cdr3_nt: TGTGCCACCAGCCCCCGTGGGACAGTCTACGAGCAGTACTTC
v_call: TRBV9; d_call: .; clone_size: .; j_call: TRBJ2-2; cdr3_aa: CASSVGQTNTGELFF; cdr3_nt: TGTGCCAGCAGCGTAGGGCAGACGAACACCGGGGAGCTGTTTTTT
v_call: TRBV7-6; d_call: .; clone_size: .; j_call: TRBJ2-2; cdr3_aa: CASSLAGTPYTGELFF; cdr3_nt: TGTGCCAGCAGCTTAGCAGGGACACCATACACCGGGGAGCTGTTTTTT
v_call: TRBV7-2; d_call: .; clone_size: .; j_call: TRBJ2-6; cdr3_aa: CASSPAGANVLTF; cdr3_nt: TGTGCCAGCAGCCCGGCTGGGGCCAACGTCCTGACTTTC
v_call: TRBV9; d_call: TRBD1; clone_size: few; j_call: TRBJ2-1; cdr3_aa: CASNRGSYNEQFF; cdr3_nt: TGTGCCAGCAACAGGGGTTCCTACAATGAGCAGTTCTTC
v_call: TRBV27; d_call: .; clone_size: .; j_call: TRBJ2-7; cdr3_aa: CASSRKTSAREQYF; cdr3_nt: TGTGCCAGCAGTAGAAAAACCAGCGCCAGGGAGCAGTACTTC
v_call: TRBV27; d_call: TRBD1; clone_size: few; j_call: TRBJ1-2; cdr3_aa: CASSLLDRGLTF; cdr3_nt: TGTGCCAGCAGTTTACTGGACAGGGGTTTAACCTTC
v_call: TRBV19; d_call: .; clone_size: .; j_call: TRBJ2-2; cdr3_aa: CASTGQGTAGELFF; cdr3_nt: TGTGCCAGTACGGGGCAGGGTACGGCCGGGGAGCTGTTTTTT
v_call: TRBV7-9; d_call: .; clone_size: .; j_call: TRBJ1-5; cdr3_aa: CASSLLGDQPQHF; cdr3_nt: TGTGCCAGCAGCTTACTGGGGGACCAGCCCCAGCATTTT
v_call: TRBV7-9; d_call: .; clone_size: .; j_call: TRBJ2-7; cdr3_aa: CASTPVLRQEGAYEQYF; cdr3_nt: TGTGCCAGCACCCCAGTCCTCCGACAGGAGGGTGCCTACGAGCAGTACTTC
v_call: TRBV5-6; d_call: .; clone_size: .; j_call: TRBJ2-3; cdr3_aa: CASSLSKGADTQYF; cdr3_nt: TGTGCCAGCAGCTTGTCCAAGGGGGCAGATACGCAGTATTTT
v_call: TRBV5-1; d_call: TRBD2; clone_size: .; j_call: TRBJ2-3; cdr3_aa: CASSLPLTSGGASDTQYF; cdr3_nt: TGCGCCAGCAGCTTGCCCTTGACTAGCGGGGGGGCCTCAGATACGCAGTATTTT
v_call: TRBV5-1; d_call: .; clone_size: few; j_call: TRBJ2-1; cdr3_aa: CASSLEGGSYNEQFF; cdr3_nt: TGCGCCAGCAGCTTGGAGGGGGGGTCCTACAATGAGCAGTTCTTC
v_call: TRBV2; d_call: .; clone_size: .; j_call: TRBJ2-2; cdr3_aa: CASSEDSRVLGGELFF; cdr3_nt: TGTGCCAGCAGTGAAGATTCCCGGGTCCTAGGCGGGGAGCTGTTTTTT
v_call: TRBV29-1; d_call: .; clone_size: .; j_call: TRBJ2-1; cdr3_aa: CSVGESSYNEQFF; cdr3_nt: TGCAGCGTGGGCGAGAGCTCCTACAATGAGCAGTTCTTC
v_call: TRBV5-1; d_call: .; clone_size: .; j_call: TRBJ2-6; cdr3_aa: CASSKGEGSGANVLTF; cdr3_nt: TGCGCCAGCAGTAAGGGGGAGGGGTCTGGGGCCAACGTCCTGACTTTC
v_call: TRBV30; d_call: .; clone_size: once; j_call: TRBJ2-3; cdr3_aa: CAWKKTYTQDTQYF; cdr3_nt: TGTGCCTGGAAAAAGACCTACACACAGGATACGCAGTATTTT
v_call: TRBV7-3; d_call: .; clone_size: .; j_call: TRBJ2-3; cdr3_aa: CASSLGLPTDTQYF; cdr3_nt: TGTGCCAGCAGCCTGGGTTTACCCACAGATACGCAGTATTTT
v_call: TRBV5-4; d_call: TRBD1; clone_size: .; j_call: TRBJ2-7; cdr3_aa: CASSQGQGAYEQYF; cdr3_nt: TGTGCCAGCAGCCAGGGACAGGGGGCCTACGAGCAGTACTTC
v_call: TRBV6-4; d_call: .; clone_size: few; j_call: TRBJ2-2; cdr3_aa: CASSALGGADTGELFF; cdr3_nt: TGTGCCAGCAGTGCCTTGGGGGGCGCGGACACCGGGGAGCTGTTTTTT
v_call: TRBV28; d_call: .; clone_size: .; j_call: TRBJ2-1; cdr3_aa: CASSFWRGEYNEQFF; cdr3_nt: TGTGCCAGCAGTTTCTGGAGGGGGGAGTACAATGAGCAGTTCTTC
v_call: TRBV6-1; d_call: .; clone_size: .; j_call: TRBJ1-2; cdr3_aa: CASRTTQGNYGYTF; cdr3_nt: TGTGCCAGCAGGACGACACAGGGTAACTATGGCTACACCTTC
v_call: TRBV27; d_call: .; clone_size: .; j_call: TRBJ2-3; cdr3_aa: CASSLSGVTDTQYF; cdr3_nt: TGTGCCAGCAGTTTATCCGGTGTCACAGATACGCAGTATTTT